The source of this T cell receptor beta chain is a study of cytomegalovirus exposure and HLA in healthy donors. Across the whole study: Findings of an earlier analysis included more than 90 million unique TCR beta sequences from roughly 190 million T cells.

Concerning this clone itself: Its antigen remains unknown.

Points from the study as a whole: Accurate HLA-A and HLA-B prediction from TCR beta sequences was reported for most subjects. Reports credit the classifier with highly specific, highly sensitive diagnosis of cytomegalovirus status. TCR beta chain V- and J-gene trimming was linked, in a later analysis, to a missense variant in DCLRE1C.

Germline CDR1 SEHNR, CDR2 FQNEAQ (reference sequence). The CDR3 has 16 amino acids. It was with 60 Vbeta and 13 Jbeta primers that the PCR ran. Method: immunoSEQ multiplex PCR; TCRdb's copy keeps in-frame clones and lacks some. This table has some 190,000 clones, roughly 80% appearing once. The chain combines TRBV7-9 with TRBJ2-5; no firm D call. The J call may be incorrect, as the DNA end agrees better with TRBJ2-7. Sample: PBMCs. This clonotype was obtained from a middle-aged man in good health and CMV-seropositive. CDR3 coding DNA: TGTGCCAGCAGCTTAACGTTAGACATAAGATCCTACGAGCAGTACTTC. It is translated as CASSLTLDIRSYEQYF.